Following are 9 T cell receptor beta chains from one sample sequenced in a study of PD-1 blockade in classical Hodgkin lymphoma. Relapse was seen in all patients after autologous stem cell transplantation, and brentuximab vedotin exposure was variable. The data were produced by immunoSEQ multiplex PCR, yet TCRdb's version contains in-frame clones alone and is incomplete. The sample lists 53,000 or so clones, roughly 80% occurring once. Sequenced material: peripheral blood mononuclear cells (PBMCs), taken at baseline. Receptor source: a human donor with classical Hodgkin lymphoma.

The gene calls are TRBV5-6 and TRBJ1-5; D is unclear. The CDR3 consists of 14 residues. Trimming pared 0 bases from V and 0 bases from J, leaving 4 bases between. Germline V CDR1 and CDR2: SGHDT, YYEEEE. CDR3 loop: CASSLGTSNQPQHF. Here the CDR3 DNA reads TGTGCCAGCAGCTTGGGGACTAGCAATCAGCCCCAGCATTTT.

This clone appeared once. This rearrangement joins TRBV20-1 to TRBJ1-1; no firm D call. Germline V gene sequence: CDR1 DFQATT, CDR2 SNEGSKA (reference sequence). Trimming stripped 8 bases from V and 4 bases from J, with 11 bases between. The CDR3 covers 11 residues. This CDR3 reads CSYLGSTEAFF. The CDR3 DNA reads TGCAGTTATTTAGGCTCCACTGAAGCTTTCTTT.

V is TRBV9 and J is TRBJ2-1; D gene uncertain. Per the germline V gene, CDR1 is SGDLS and CDR2 is YYNGEE. This CDR3 is built from 14 residues. With 4 bases removed from V and 5 bases from J, the gap between germline ends came to 13 bases. The CDR3 here is CASSSNFLDNEQFF. DNA for the CDR3: TGTGCCAGCAGCTCCAATTTCCTAGACAATGAGCAGTTCTTC.

CDR3 sequence reads: CASSLDRGRENEQFF. The CDR3 DNA reads TGTGCCAGCAGCTTAGATCGGGGTAGGGAAAATGAGCAGTTCTTC. This chain uses TRBV7-8 with TRBJ2-1, with D perhaps matching TRBD2 (5 bases). The CDR3 consists of 15 residues. The germline V and J ends were trimmed by 1 base and 7 bases, with 14 bases remaining between them. Germline-derived CDR1 and CDR2 are SGHVS and FQNEAQ.

The genes are TRBV5-8 and TRBJ1-1, with D unresolved. CDR1 SGHTS and CDR2 YDEGEE come from the germline V gene. The ends were cut back, 4 bases at V and 2 bases at J, with 6 bases in the middle. The CDR3 extends over 12 amino acids. CDR3 bases: TGTGCCAGCAGCCCGGTAAACACTGAAGCTTTCTTT. Encoded protein: CASSPVNTEAFF. Filled out from reference TRBV5-8 and TRBJ1-1, the complete variable domain reads EAGVTQSPTHLIKTRGQQATLRCSPISGHTSVYWYQQALGLGLQFLLWYDEGEERNRGNFPPRFSGRQFPNYSSELNVNALELEDSALYLCASSPVNTEAFFGQGTRLTVV.

The rearrangement links TRBV13 to TRBJ2-5; D unclear. V lost 1 base and J lost 2, with 17 bases in between. The CDR3 runs to 17 residues. Per the germline V gene, CDR1 is PRHDT and CDR2 is FYEKMQ (reference sequence). The CDR3: CASSLETGLSIQETQYF. CDR3 nucleotides: TGTGCCAGCAGCTTAGAGACCGGGCTATCAATTCAAGAGACCCAGTACTTC.

The rearrangement links TRBV27 to TRBJ1-1, with D uncertain. The CDR3 runs 13 residues. Germline V lookup: CDR1 MNHEY, CDR2 SMNVEV (reference sequence). Deletions cut 6 bases from V and 10 bases from J, with 18 bases between. The CDR3 reads CASSLQPGAAAFF. CDR3 DNA sequence: TGTGCCAGCAGCCTTCAACCAGGAGCTGCAGCTTTCTTT.

V usage is TRBV12-5 and J usage is TRBJ2-4; D ambiguous. This CDR3 contains 13 residues. CDR1 and CDR2 (germline): LGHNT, FRNRAP. Trimming stripped 3 bases from V and 8 bases from J, with 11 bases between. The CDR3 nucleotides read TGTGCTAGTGGTTTCACTCCTCGGGACATTCAGTACTTC. Amino acids: CASGFTPRDIQYF.

This chain uses TRBV7-2 with TRBJ2-5; D might be TRBD2 (5 bases). The germline V gene encodes CDR1 SGHTA and CDR2 FQGNSA. Trimming cost V 3 bases and J 4 bases, with 15 bases left between them. CDR3 length: 15 residues. CDR3 amino acids: CASSFSRGRAETQYF. The CDR3 DNA reads as TGTGCCAGCAGCTTCTCTAGAGGGAGAGCAGAGACCCAGTACTTC.